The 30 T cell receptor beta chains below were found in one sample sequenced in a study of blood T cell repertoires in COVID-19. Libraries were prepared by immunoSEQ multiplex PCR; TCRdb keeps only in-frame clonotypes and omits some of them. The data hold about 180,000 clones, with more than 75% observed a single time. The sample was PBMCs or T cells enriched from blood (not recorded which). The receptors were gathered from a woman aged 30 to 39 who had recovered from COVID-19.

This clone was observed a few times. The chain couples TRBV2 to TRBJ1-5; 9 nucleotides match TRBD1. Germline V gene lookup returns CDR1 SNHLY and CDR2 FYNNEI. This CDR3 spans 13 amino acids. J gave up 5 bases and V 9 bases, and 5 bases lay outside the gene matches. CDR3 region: CARGQGGDQPQHF. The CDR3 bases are TGTGCCAGGGGACAGGGAGGGGATCAGCCCCAGCATTTT.

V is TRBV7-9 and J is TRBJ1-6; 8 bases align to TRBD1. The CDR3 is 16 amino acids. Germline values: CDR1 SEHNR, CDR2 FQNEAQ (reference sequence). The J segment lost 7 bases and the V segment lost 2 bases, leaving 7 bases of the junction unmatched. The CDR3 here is CASSLIRGQGNSPLHF. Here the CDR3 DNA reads TGTGCCAGCAGCTTAATCAGAGGACAGGGAAATTCACCCCTCCACTTT.

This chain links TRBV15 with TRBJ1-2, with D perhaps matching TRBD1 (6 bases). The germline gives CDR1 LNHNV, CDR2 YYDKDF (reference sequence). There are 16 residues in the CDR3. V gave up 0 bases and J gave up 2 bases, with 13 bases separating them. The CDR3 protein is CATSRDAGERNYGYTF. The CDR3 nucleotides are TGTGCCACCAGCAGAGATGCAGGGGAGCGGAACTATGGCTACACCTTC.

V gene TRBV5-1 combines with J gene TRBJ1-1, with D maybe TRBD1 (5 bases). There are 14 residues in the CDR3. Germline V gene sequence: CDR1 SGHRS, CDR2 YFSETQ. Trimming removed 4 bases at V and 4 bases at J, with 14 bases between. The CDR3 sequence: CASSPLGGGTEAFF. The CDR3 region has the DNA TGCGCCAGCAGCCCCCTGGGGGGAGGCACTGAAGCTTTCTTT.

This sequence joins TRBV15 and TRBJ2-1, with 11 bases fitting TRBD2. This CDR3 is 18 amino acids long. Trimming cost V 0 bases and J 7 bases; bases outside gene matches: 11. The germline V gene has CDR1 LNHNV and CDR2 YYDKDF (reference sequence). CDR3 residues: CATSRELLRTSGSNEQFF. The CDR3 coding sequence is TGTGCCACCAGCAGAGAATTGCTGCGGACTAGCGGGTCTAATGAGCAGTTCTTC.

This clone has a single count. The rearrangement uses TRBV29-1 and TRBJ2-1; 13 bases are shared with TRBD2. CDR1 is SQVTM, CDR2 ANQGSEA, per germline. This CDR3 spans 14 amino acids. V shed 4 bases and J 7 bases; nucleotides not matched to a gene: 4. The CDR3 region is CSVGRTSGSNEQFF. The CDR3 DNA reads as TGCAGCGTTGGCCGGACTAGCGGGAGTAATGAGCAGTTCTTC.

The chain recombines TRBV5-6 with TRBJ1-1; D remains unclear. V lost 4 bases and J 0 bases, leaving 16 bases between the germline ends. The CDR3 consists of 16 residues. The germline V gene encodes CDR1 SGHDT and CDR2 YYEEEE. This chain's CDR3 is CASSPLTTNMNTEAFF. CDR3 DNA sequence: TGTGCCAGCAGCCCTCTTACTACAAACATGAACACTGAAGCTTTCTTT. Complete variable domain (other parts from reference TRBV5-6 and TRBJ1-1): DAGVTQSPTHLIKTRGQQVTLRCSPKSGHDTVSWYQQALGQGPQFIFQYYEEEERQRGNFPDRFSGHQFPNYSSELNVNALLLGDSALYLCASSPLTTNMNTEAFFGQGTRLTVV.

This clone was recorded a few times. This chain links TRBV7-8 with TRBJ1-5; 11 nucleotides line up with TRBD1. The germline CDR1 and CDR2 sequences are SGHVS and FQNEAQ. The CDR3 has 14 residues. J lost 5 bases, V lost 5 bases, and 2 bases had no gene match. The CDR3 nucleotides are TGTGCCAGCAGCGGACAGGGGGCTCATCAGCCCCAGCATTTT. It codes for CASSGQGAHQPQHF.

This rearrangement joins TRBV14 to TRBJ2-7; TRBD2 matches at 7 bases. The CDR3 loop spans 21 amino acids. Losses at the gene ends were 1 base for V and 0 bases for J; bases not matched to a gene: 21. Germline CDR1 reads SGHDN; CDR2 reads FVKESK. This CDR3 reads CASSQGPATRTRTSPSYEQYF. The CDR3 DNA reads TGTGCCAGCAGCCAAGGGCCGGCGACAAGGACTAGGACTAGTCCCTCCTACGAGCAGTACTTC.

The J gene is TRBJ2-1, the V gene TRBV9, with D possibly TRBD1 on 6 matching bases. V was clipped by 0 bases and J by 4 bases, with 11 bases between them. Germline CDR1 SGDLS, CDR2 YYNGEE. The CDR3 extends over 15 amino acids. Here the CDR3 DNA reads TGTGCCAGCAGCGTAGAGGGGGACAATTACAATGAGCAGTTCTTC. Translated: CASSVEGDNYNEQFF.

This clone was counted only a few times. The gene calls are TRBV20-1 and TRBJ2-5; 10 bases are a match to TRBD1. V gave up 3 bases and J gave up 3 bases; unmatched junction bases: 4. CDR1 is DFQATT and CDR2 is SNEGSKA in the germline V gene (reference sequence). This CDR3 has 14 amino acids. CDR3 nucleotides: TGCAGTGCTAGTCTCGGGACAGGGGAAGAGACCCAGTACTTC. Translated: CSASLGTGEETQYF.

The CDR3 region is CSVVTGESSYEQYF. The CDR3 DNA sequence: TGCAGCGTGGTTACAGGGGAAAGCTCCTACGAGCAGTACTTC. This chain links TRBV29-1 with TRBJ2-7; 7 bases agree with TRBD1. The CDR3 contains 14 residues. Germline V CDR1 and CDR2: SQVTM, ANQGSEA. With V trimmed by 6 bases and J by 0 bases, 8 bases remained unmatched.

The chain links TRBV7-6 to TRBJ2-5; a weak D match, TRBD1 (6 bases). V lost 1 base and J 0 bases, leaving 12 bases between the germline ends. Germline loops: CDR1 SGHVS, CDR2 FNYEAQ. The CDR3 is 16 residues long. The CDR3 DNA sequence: TGTGCCAGCAGCTTAGTCCCAGGGGCGGACCAAGAGACCCAGTACTTC. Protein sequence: CASSLVPGADQETQYF.

DNA for the CDR3: TGCGCCAGCAGCCCCTGGACAGGGAACACCGGGGAGCTGTTTTTT. The encoded protein is CASSPWTGNTGELFF. The rearrangement joins TRBV5-1 to TRBJ2-2; 7 nucleotides align to TRBD1. In germline, CDR1 is SGHRS, CDR2 YFSETQ. J lost 1 base, V lost 4 bases, and 4 bases had no gene match. CDR3 length: 15 residues. Looking up the rest from reference TRBV5-1 and TRBJ2-2 gives the full variable domain: KAGVTQTPRYLIKTRGQQVTLSCSPISGHRSVSWYQQTPGQGLQFLFEYFSETQRNKGNFPGRFSGRQFSNSRSEMNVSTLELGDSALYLCASSPWTGNTGELFFGEGSRLTVL.

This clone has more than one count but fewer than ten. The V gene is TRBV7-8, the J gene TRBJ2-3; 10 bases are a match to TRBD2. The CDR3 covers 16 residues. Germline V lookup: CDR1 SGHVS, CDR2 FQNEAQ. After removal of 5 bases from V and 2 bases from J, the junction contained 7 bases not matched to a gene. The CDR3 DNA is TGTGCCAGCAGCGCAGCACTAGCGGGATACACAGATACGCAGTATTTT. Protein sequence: CASSAALAGYTDTQYF.

CDR3 in DNA: TGTGCCAGCAGCGTGACGCCGGGGGACTCAGCTAACTATGGCTACACCTTC. Protein sequence: CASSVTPGDSANYGYTF. The chain joins TRBV7-6 to TRBJ1-2, with a possible D match to TRBD1 (5 bases). Germline CDR1 reads SGHVS; CDR2 reads FNYEAQ. The ends were cut back, 5 bases at V and 0 bases at J, with 19 bases in the middle. This CDR3 has 17 amino acids. The entire variable domain, with the rest obtained from reference TRBV7-6 and TRBJ1-2, is as follows: GAGVSQSPRYKVTKRGQDVALRCDPISGHVSLYWYRQALGQGPEFLTYFNYEAQQDKSGLPNDRFSAERPEGSISTLTIQRTEQRDSAMYRCASSVTPGDSANYGYTFGSGTRLTVV.

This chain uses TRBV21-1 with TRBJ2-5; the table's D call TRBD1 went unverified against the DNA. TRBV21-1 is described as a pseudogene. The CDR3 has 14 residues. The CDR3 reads CASPRTGGVETQYF. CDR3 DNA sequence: TGTGCCAGTCCGAGGACAGGGGGCGTCGAGACCCAGTACTTC.

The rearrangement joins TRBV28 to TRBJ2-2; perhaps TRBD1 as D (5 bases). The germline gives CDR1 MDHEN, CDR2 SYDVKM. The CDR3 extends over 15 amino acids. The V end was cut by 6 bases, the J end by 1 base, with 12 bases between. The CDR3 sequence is CASSRLTGNTGELFF. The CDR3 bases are TGTGCCAGCAGCCGTCTCACAGGGAACACCGGGGAGCTGTTTTTT. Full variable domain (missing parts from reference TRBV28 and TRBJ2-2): DVKVTQSSRYLVKRTGEKVFLECVQDMDHENMFWYRQDPGLGLRLIYFSYDVKMKEKGDIPEGYSVSREKKERFSLILESASTNQTSMYLCASSRLTGNTGELFFGEGSRLTVL.

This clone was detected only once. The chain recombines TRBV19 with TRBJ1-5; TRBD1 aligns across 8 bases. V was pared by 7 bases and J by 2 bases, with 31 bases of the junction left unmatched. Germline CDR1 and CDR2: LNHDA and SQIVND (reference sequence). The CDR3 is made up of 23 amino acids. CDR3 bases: TGTGCCAGTATACTTTCGTCCGGGGTGGTCGACAGGGGAATTGAGAGGGGCAATCAGCCCCAGCATTTT. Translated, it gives CASILSSGVVDRGIERGNQPQHF.

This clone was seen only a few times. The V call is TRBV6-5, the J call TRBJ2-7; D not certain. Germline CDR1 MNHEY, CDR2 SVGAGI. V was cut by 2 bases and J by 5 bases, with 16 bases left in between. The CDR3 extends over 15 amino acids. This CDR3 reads CASSYPSSSVHEQYF. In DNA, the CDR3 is TGTGCCAGCAGTTACCCGTCCTCGTCCGTCCACGAGCAGTACTTC.

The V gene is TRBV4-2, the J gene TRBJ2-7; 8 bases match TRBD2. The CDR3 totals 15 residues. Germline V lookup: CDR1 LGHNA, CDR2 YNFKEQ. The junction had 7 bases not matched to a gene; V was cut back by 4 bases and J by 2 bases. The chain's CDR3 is CASSRMSGGTYEQYF. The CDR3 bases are TGTGCCAGCAGCCGAATGAGCGGGGGCACCTACGAGCAGTACTTC.

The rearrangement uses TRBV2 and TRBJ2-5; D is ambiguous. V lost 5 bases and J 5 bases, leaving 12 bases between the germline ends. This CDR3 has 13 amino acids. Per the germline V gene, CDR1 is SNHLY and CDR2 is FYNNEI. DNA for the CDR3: TGTGCCAGCAGTAAAGACCGGTTGGAGACCCAGTACTTC. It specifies CASSKDRLETQYF. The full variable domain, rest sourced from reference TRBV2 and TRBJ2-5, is EPEVTQTPSHQVTQMGQEVILRCVPISNHLYFYWYRQILGQKVEFLVSFYNNEISEKSEIFDDQFSVERPDGSNFTLKIRSTKLEDSAMYFCASSKDRLETQYFGPGTRLLVL.

Here the CDR3 DNA reads TGTGCCAGCAGCCCACTGGGTCGCGGGGGGAGGGCCAACAATGAGCAGTTCTTC. Protein product: CASSPLGRGGRANNEQFF. The rearrangement uses TRBV11-2 and TRBJ2-1; 8 nucleotides align to TRBD2. The CDR3 extends over 18 amino acids. The V and J ends lost 5 bases and 5 bases, in that order; junction bases with no gene match: 17. CDR1 SGHAT and CDR2 FQNNGV come from the germline V gene.

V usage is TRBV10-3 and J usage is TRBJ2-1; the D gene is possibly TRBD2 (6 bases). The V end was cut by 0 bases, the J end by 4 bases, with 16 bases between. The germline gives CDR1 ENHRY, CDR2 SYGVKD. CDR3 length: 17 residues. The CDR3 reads CAISESNSGKRYNEQFF. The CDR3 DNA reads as TGTGCCATCAGTGAGTCTAATAGCGGAAAGAGGTACAATGAGCAGTTCTTC.

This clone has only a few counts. The CDR3 reads CASSSWTSGKTGELFF. In nucleotides, the CDR3 is TGTGCCAGCAGTTCCTGGACTAGCGGGAAAACCGGGGAGCTGTTTTTT. The V gene is TRBV28, the J gene TRBJ2-2, with TRBD2 matching 12 bases. In germline, CDR1 is MDHEN, CDR2 SYDVKM. The CDR3 totals 16 residues. V dropped 4 bases and J dropped 5; count of bases not matched to a gene: 5.

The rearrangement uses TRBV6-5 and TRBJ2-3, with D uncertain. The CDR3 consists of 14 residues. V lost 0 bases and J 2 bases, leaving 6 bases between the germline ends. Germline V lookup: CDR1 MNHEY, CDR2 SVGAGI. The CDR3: CASSYSPVTDTQYF. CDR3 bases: TGTGCCAGCAGTTACTCCCCAGTCACAGATACGCAGTATTTT.

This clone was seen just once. CDR3 nucleotide sequence: TGCGCCAGCAGTCCACCCGGACAGCGCATGAACACTGAAGCTTTCTTT. Its translation: CASSPPGQRMNTEAFF. The chain joins TRBV10-1 to TRBJ1-1, with a tentative D call TRBD1 (6 bases). The CDR3 runs to 16 residues. V was cut by 5 bases and J by 0 bases, with 16 bases left in between. CDR1 and CDR2 (germline): WNHNN, SYGVQD (reference sequence).

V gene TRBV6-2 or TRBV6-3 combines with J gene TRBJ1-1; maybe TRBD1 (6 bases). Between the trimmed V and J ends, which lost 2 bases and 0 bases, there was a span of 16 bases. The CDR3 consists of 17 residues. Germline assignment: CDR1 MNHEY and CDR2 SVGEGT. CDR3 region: CASSYDRKGTLNTEAFF. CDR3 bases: TGTGCCAGCAGTTACGACCGAAAGGGGACATTGAACACTGAAGCTTTCTTT.

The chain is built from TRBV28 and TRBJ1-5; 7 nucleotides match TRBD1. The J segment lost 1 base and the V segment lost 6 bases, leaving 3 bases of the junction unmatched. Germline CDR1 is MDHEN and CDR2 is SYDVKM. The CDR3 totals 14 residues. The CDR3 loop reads CASSPGQSNQPQHF. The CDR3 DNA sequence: TGTGCCAGCAGCCCGGGACAGAGCAATCAGCCCCAGCATTTT.

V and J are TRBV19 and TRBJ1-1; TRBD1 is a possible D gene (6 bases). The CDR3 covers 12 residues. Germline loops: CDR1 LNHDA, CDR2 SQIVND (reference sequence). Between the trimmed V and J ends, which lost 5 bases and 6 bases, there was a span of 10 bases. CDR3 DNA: TGTGCCAGTAGTGGGGGGGCCGCTGAAGCTTTCTTT. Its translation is CASSGGAAEAFF.